The T cell receptor (beta chain) under discussion was sequenced for a study of blood T cell repertoires in COVID-19. Libraries were prepared by immunoSEQ multiplex PCR; TCRdb keeps only in-frame clonotypes and omits some of them. Here the sample spans over 60,000 clones, around 90% being singletons. CDR1 is SGHRS and CDR2 is YFSETQ in the germline V gene. Germline trimming cut 1 base from V and 3 bases from J; bases unmatched to any gene: 7. CDR3 length: 16 amino acids. Patients at the Seattle site were enrolled during active infection and followed longitudinally. This clone occurred once. The receptor was isolated from a man aged 50 or older with COVID-19, enrolled during active disease. The chain combines TRBV5-1 with TRBJ2-1; 7 bases map to TRBD1. Sequenced sample: peripheral blood. CDR3 sequence reads: CASSLMGTANYNEQFF. The CDR3, as DNA: TGCGCCAGCAGCTTGATGGGGACAGCAAACTACAATGAGCAGTTCTTC.